These T cell receptor beta chains were read from a single sample in a study of CD8+CD57+ T cells in acquired aplastic anemia. Each CDR3 protein is one row after TCRdb ran MiXCR on the reads. The sample lists 300,000 or so distinct CDR3 sequences, approximately 56% occurring once. Sample: sorted CD4+, CD8+, or CD8+CD57+ T cells (not recorded which) from PBMCs. These receptors were obtained from a human donor with severe aplastic anemia or a healthy control (not recorded which). Each CDR3 is given with its conserved first and last residue. The D gene is left open where the match is weak. Not every row has a clone size; where given, it reads once, few, many or a size class.

clone size: NA; D gene: NA; V gene: TRBV9; J gene: TRBJ1-2; CDR3 protein: CASSPDPNYGYTF; CDR3 DNA: TGTGCCAGCAGCCCGGACCCTAACTATGGCTACACCTTC
clone size: NA; D gene: NA; V gene: TRBV24-1; J gene: TRBJ2-2; CDR3 protein: CATSDTDTGELFF; CDR3 DNA: TGTGCCACCAGTGACACAGACACCGGGGAGCTGTTTTTT
clone size: once; D gene: NA; V gene: TRBV7-9; J gene: TRBJ2-7; CDR3 protein: CASSLYVYEQYF; CDR3 DNA: TGTGCCAGCAGCTTATATGTTTACGAGCAGTACTTC
clone size: NA; D gene: NA; V gene: TRBV10-1; J gene: TRBJ2-7; CDR3 protein: CASSESVAGYGGQYF; CDR3 DNA: TGCGCCAGCAGTGAGTCCGTTGCGGGTTACGGTGGGCAGTACTTC
clone size: many; D gene: NA; V gene: TRBV6-2/TRBV6-3; J gene: TRBJ2-7; CDR3 protein: CASTQTTTSYEQYF; CDR3 DNA: TGTGCCAGCACCCAGACGACTACCTCCTACGAGCAGTACTTC
clone size: many; D gene: TRBD2; V gene: TRBV3-1; J gene: TRBJ2-1; CDR3 protein: CASSSRGLAGYNEQFF; CDR3 DNA: TGTGCCAGCAGCTCGCGAGGACTAGCGGGTTACAATGAGCAGTTCTTC
clone size: few; D gene: TRBD2; V gene: TRBV24-1; J gene: TRBJ2-7; CDR3 protein: CATSDPGLAGSNEQYF; CDR3 DNA: TGTGCCACCAGTGATCCCGGACTAGCGGGAAGCAACGAGCAGTACTTC
clone size: many; D gene: TRBD1; V gene: TRBV15; J gene: TRBJ1-2; CDR3 protein: CATTPGDRGFRAEGYTF; CDR3 DNA: TGTGCCACCACTCCCGGGGACAGGGGATTTCGCGCCGAGGGCTACACCTTC
clone size: NA; D gene: NA; V gene: TRBV7-6; J gene: TRBJ2-3; CDR3 protein: CASSFLSTGEEGDTQYF; CDR3 DNA: TGTGCCAGCAGCTTCCTATCTACAGGGGAGGAAGGAGATACGCAGTATTTT
clone size: few; D gene: TRBD1; V gene: TRBV24-1; J gene: TRBJ1-2; CDR3 protein: CATSDAPTGANYGYTF; CDR3 DNA: TGTGCCACCAGTGATGCGCCTACAGGGGCTAACTATGGCTACACCTTC
clone size: NA; D gene: TRBD1; V gene: TRBV15; J gene: TRBJ1-5; CDR3 protein: CATSDSGTGYSNQPQHF; CDR3 DNA: TGTGCCACCAGTGACTCCGGGACAGGGTATAGCAATCAGCCCCAGCATTTT
clone size: NA; D gene: TRBD1; V gene: TRBV7-7; J gene: TRBJ2-5; CDR3 protein: CASSLTGGRDQETQYF; CDR3 DNA: TGTGCTAGCAGCTTAACAGGGGGCCGTGACCAAGAGACCCAGTACTTC
clone size: NA; D gene: TRBD1; V gene: TRBV2; J gene: TRBJ1-6; CDR3 protein: CASSEARGGDSPLHF; CDR3 DNA: TGTGCCAGCAGTGAAGCGAGAGGGGGCGATTCACCCCTCCACTTT
clone size: NA; D gene: TRBD2; V gene: TRBV7-3; J gene: TRBJ2-7; CDR3 protein: CASSLTLGSGGLNTGELYF; CDR3 DNA: TGTGCCAGCAGCTTAACGTTGGGTAGCGGGGGACTGAACACCGGGGAGCTGTACTTC
clone size: NA; D gene: NA; V gene: TRBV2; J gene: TRBJ1-1; CDR3 protein: CASTRLWGGEAFF; CDR3 DNA: TGTGCCAGCACCCGGTTGTGGGGAGGAGAAGCTTTCTTT
clone size: once; D gene: TRBD1; V gene: TRBV20-1; J gene: TRBJ1-1; CDR3 protein: CSAQDRGNTEAFF; CDR3 DNA: TGCAGTGCGCAGGACAGGGGGAACACTGAAGCTTTCTTT
clone size: NA; D gene: NA; V gene: TRBV24-1; J gene: TRBJ2-7; CDR3 protein: CATEPRGGQIVYEQYF; CDR3 DNA: TGTGCCACCGAACCCAGGGGCGGCCAAATCGTCTACGAGCAGTACTTC
clone size: NA; D gene: NA; V gene: TRBV20-1; J gene: TRBJ1-1; CDR3 protein: CSARDMNTEALF; CDR3 DNA: TGCAGTGCTAGAGACATGAACACTGAAGCTCTCTTT
clone size: NA; D gene: NA; V gene: TRBV5-1; J gene: TRBJ1-2; CDR3 protein: CASSLGMYGYTF; CDR3 DNA: TGCGCCAGCAGCTTAGGCATGTATGGCTACACCTTC
clone size: once; D gene: NA; V gene: TRBV10-3; J gene: TRBJ1-3; CDR3 protein: CAPRQQIFGPGNTIYF; CDR3 DNA: TGTGCCCCAAGGCAACAAATATTCGGCCCTGGAAACACCATATATTTT
clone size: many; D gene: NA; V gene: TRBV2; J gene: TRBJ2-5; CDR3 protein: CASRTTGETQYF; CDR3 DNA: TGTGCCAGCAGAACCACCGGAGAGACCCAGTACTTC
clone size: NA; D gene: NA; V gene: TRBV19; J gene: TRBJ2-7; CDR3 protein: CASSPRQVGNEQYF; CDR3 DNA: TGTGCCAGTAGCCCAAGACAGGTCGGGAACGAGCAGTACTTC
clone size: NA; D gene: NA; V gene: TRBV7-2; J gene: TRBJ1-1; CDR3 protein: CASSKRQTMNTEAFF; CDR3 DNA: TGTGCCAGCAGCAAAAGACAGACCATGAACACTGAAGCTTTCTTT
clone size: many; D gene: TRBD2; V gene: TRBV6-5; J gene: TRBJ2-3; CDR3 protein: CASSAFGDLAGEGAQYF; CDR3 DNA: TGTGCCAGCAGTGCCTTCGGTGACCTAGCGGGGGAAGGGGCGCAGTATTTT
clone size: NA; D gene: NA; V gene: TRBV18; J gene: TRBJ1-2; CDR3 protein: CASSPGGTGGYGYTF; CDR3 DNA: TGTGCCAGCTCACCAGGAGGCACCGGGGGCTATGGCTACACCTTC
clone size: NA; D gene: TRBD2; V gene: TRBV20-1; J gene: TRBJ2-1; CDR3 protein: CSAIAGGSDTQFF; CDR3 DNA: TGCAGTGCTATAGCGGGGGGTAGCGATACGCAGTTCTTC
clone size: NA; D gene: NA; V gene: TRBV7-2; J gene: TRBJ1-6; CDR3 protein: CASSQDMAPNINSPLRF; CDR3 DNA: TGTGCCAGCAGCCAAGATATGGCTCCGAATATTAATTCACCCCTCCGCTTT
clone size: NA; D gene: NA; V gene: TRBV2; J gene: TRBJ2-1; CDR3 protein: CASITPGTNTGEPFF; CDR3 DNA: TGTGCCAGCATCACCCCGGGGACCAACACCGGGGAGCCGTTCTTC
clone size: many; D gene: NA; V gene: TRBV3-1; J gene: TRBJ2-7; CDR3 protein: CASSQDRRVEQYF; CDR3 DNA: TGTGCCAGCAGCCAAGATCGACGGGTTGAGCAGTACTTC
clone size: NA; D gene: NA; V gene: TRBV30; J gene: TRBJ2-3; CDR3 protein: CAWSVGGSSTDTQYF; CDR3 DNA: TGTGCCTGGAGTGTAGGGGGGAGCAGCACAGATACGCAGTATTTT
clone size: NA; D gene: TRBD1; V gene: TRBV4-2; J gene: TRBJ2-5; CDR3 protein: CASGPDRGRSETQYF; CDR3 DNA: TGTGCCAGCGGCCCCGACAGGGGGCGGTCAGAGACCCAGTACTTC
clone size: NA; D gene: NA; V gene: TRBV7-2; J gene: TRBJ2-2; CDR3 protein: CASSLAGRRGGELFF; CDR3 DNA: TGTGCCAGCAGCTTAGCAGGGAGGCGGGGCGGGGAGCTGTTTTTT
clone size: many; D gene: NA; V gene: TRBV30; J gene: TRBJ2-1; CDR3 protein: CAWSTAGEQFF; CDR3 DNA: TGTGCCTGGAGTACCGCGGGTGAGCAGTTCTTC
clone size: NA; D gene: TRBD1; V gene: TRBV25-1; J gene: TRBJ2-3; CDR3 protein: CASSPPTGEFTDTQYF; CDR3 DNA: TGTGCCAGCAGTCCCCCTACAGGGGAGTTCACAGATACGCAGTATTTT
clone size: many; D gene: NA; V gene: TRBV7-2; J gene: TRBJ1-5; CDR3 protein: CASSRQAGEPQHF; CDR3 DNA: TGTGCCAGCTCTCGGCAGGCGGGGGAGCCCCAGCATTTT
clone size: NA; D gene: TRBD1; V gene: TRBV20-1; J gene: TRBJ2-7; CDR3 protein: CSAVTGQASREQYF; CDR3 DNA: TGCAGTGCCGTAACTGGACAGGCCTCGCGAGAGCAGTACTTC
clone size: NA; D gene: NA; V gene: TRBV27; J gene: TRBJ1-2; CDR3 protein: CASSLQGKSAYGYTF; CDR3 DNA: TGTGCCAGCAGCTTACAGGGAAAAAGCGCCTATGGCTACACCTTC
clone size: NA; D gene: TRBD2; V gene: TRBV5-8; J gene: TRBJ2-7; CDR3 protein: CASSHLLAQSYEQYF; CDR3 DNA: TGTGCCAGCAGCCACCTACTAGCGCAATCCTACGAGCAGTACTTC
clone size: many; D gene: NA; V gene: TRBV12-3/TRBV12-4; J gene: TRBJ2-1; CDR3 protein: CASSLEAPRYNEQFF; CDR3 DNA: TGTGCCAGCAGTTTAGAGGCCCCACGGTACAATGAGCAGTTCTTC
clone size: NA; D gene: NA; V gene: TRBV20-1; J gene: TRBJ1-5; CDR3 protein: CSARDGPQPQHF; CDR3 DNA: TGCAGTGCTAGAGATGGGCCTCAGCCCCAGCATTTT